These T cell receptor beta chains were read from a single sample in a study of blood T cell repertoires in COVID-19. Clones were read by immunoSEQ multiplex PCR, and TCRdb kept only the in-frame ones, dropping some. The sample shows around 97,000 clones, 84% of them seen only once. Material for sequencing was peripheral blood. The source of these receptors is a human donor in a cohort sampled during active or convalescent COVID-19. CDR3s include the opening cysteine and the closing phenylalanine or tryptophan. Fields, in order: CDR3 protein, CDR3 DNA, V gene, D gene, J gene, clone size. The D gene is left open where the match is weak. Clone size is shown for a subset of rows, as once, few, many or a class of expanded clone.

CDR3 protein: CSALGQLYNEQFF
CDR3 DNA: TGCAGCGCCCTGGGACAGCTTTACAATGAGCAGTTCTTC
V gene: TRBV29-1
D gene: TRBD1
J gene: TRBJ2-1
clone size: -

CDR3 protein: CATSLDRGFGNTIYF
CDR3 DNA: TGTGCCACCAGCCTCGACAGGGGATTTGGAAACACCATATATTTT
V gene: TRBV15
D gene: TRBD1
J gene: TRBJ1-3
clone size: -

CDR3 protein: CASSLVQVGETQYF
CDR3 DNA: TGCGCCAGCAGCTTGGTACAGGTGGGGGAGACCCAGTACTTC
V gene: TRBV5-1
D gene: -
J gene: TRBJ2-5
clone size: -

CDR3 protein: CASSPDWRGDHF
CDR3 DNA: TGTGCCAGCAGTCCCGATTGGAGGGGCGACCACTTC
V gene: TRBV6-2/TRBV6-3
D gene: -
J gene: TRBJ2-5
clone size: few

CDR3 protein: CASMGTSGGGETQYF
CDR3 DNA: TGTGCCAGCATGGGGACTAGCGGGGGAGGGGAGACCCAGTACTTC
V gene: TRBV2
D gene: TRBD2
J gene: TRBJ2-5
clone size: -

CDR3 protein: CASGVTGANTEAFF
CDR3 DNA: TGTGCTAGTGGGGTAACAGGGGCGAACACTGAAGCTTTCTTT
V gene: TRBV12-5
D gene: TRBD1
J gene: TRBJ1-1
clone size: few

CDR3 protein: CASSATTRGELFF
CDR3 DNA: TGTGCCAGCAGTGCTACAACTAGGGGGGAGCTGTTTTTT
V gene: TRBV2
D gene: -
J gene: TRBJ2-2
clone size: -

CDR3 protein: CASSLRDSSTNEKLFF
CDR3 DNA: TGTGCCAGCAGCTTAAGGGACAGCTCAACTAATGAAAAACTGTTTTTT
V gene: TRBV7-3
D gene: TRBD1
J gene: TRBJ1-4
clone size: -

CDR3 protein: CASSQSGRGNGYTF
CDR3 DNA: TGCGCCAGCAGTCAATCGGGCAGGGGGAATGGCTACACCTTC
V gene: TRBV23-1
D gene: TRBD1
J gene: TRBJ1-2
clone size: -

CDR3 protein: CASSLERRGPYEQYF
CDR3 DNA: TGCGCCAGCAGCTTGGAGCGCAGGGGCCCCTACGAGCAGTACTTC
V gene: TRBV5-1
D gene: -
J gene: TRBJ2-7
clone size: -

CDR3 protein: CASSLGQGGVSPLHF
CDR3 DNA: TGCGCCAGCAGCTTGGGACAGGGTGGTGTTTCACCCCTCCACTTT
V gene: TRBV5-1
D gene: TRBD1
J gene: TRBJ1-6
clone size: few

CDR3 protein: CASSFVTGATNEKLFF
CDR3 DNA: TGTGCCAGCAGTTTCGTAACAGGGGCGACTAATGAAAAACTGTTTTTT
V gene: TRBV27
D gene: TRBD1
J gene: TRBJ1-4
clone size: -

CDR3 protein: CASSLGAGGVQPQHF
CDR3 DNA: TGCGCCAGCAGCTTGGGGGCAGGAGGGGTTCAGCCCCAGCATTTT
V gene: TRBV5-1
D gene: -
J gene: TRBJ1-5
clone size: -